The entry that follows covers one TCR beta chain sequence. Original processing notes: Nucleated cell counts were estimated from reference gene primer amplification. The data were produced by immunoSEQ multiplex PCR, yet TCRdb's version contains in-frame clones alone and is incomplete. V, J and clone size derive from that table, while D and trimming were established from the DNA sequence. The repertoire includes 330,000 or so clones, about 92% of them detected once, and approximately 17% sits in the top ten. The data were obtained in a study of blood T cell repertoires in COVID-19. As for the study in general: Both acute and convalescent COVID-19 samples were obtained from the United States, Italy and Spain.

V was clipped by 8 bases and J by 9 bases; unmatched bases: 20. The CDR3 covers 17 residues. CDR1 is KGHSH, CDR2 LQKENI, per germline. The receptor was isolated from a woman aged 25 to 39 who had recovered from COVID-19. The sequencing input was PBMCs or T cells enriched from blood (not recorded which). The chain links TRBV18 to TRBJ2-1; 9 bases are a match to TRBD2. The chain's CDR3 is CASGGTSHGQRDGEQFF. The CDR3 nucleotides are TGTGCCAGCGGGGGGACTAGCCATGGACAACGTGATGGTGAGCAGTTCTTC.